The source of this T cell receptor (beta chain) is a study of blood T cell repertoires in COVID-19. The CDR3 consists of 16 residues. The germline gives CDR1 ENHRY, CDR2 SYGVKD. J lost 2 bases, V lost 4 bases, and 2 bases had no gene match. Produced via immunoSEQ multiplex PCR; TCRdb's table is partial and in-frame only. Altogether roughly 300,000 clones are present, about 90% being singletons, with the ten largest covering roughly 0.94%. Symptom resolution, clearance, or two negative PCRs marked the recovered donors of Cohort 3. The receptor's source is a woman aged 25 to 39 who had recovered from COVID-19. The chain couples TRBV10-3 to TRBJ2-6; 10 nucleotides line up with TRBD1. Sequencing was done on a sample of PBMCs or T cells enriched from blood (not recorded which). CDR3 residues: CAISATGGAGANVLTF. CDR3 nucleotide sequence: TGTGCCATCAGTGCGACAGGGGGCGCTGGGGCCAACGTCCTGACTTTC.